This TCR beta chain originates from a study of blood T cell repertoires in COVID-19. Trimming shortened V by 3 bases and J by 0 bases, and 11 bases separated the two germline ends. CDR3 length equals 15 residues. Germline lookup yields CDR1 SGHTA and CDR2 FQGNSA. Profiling relied on immunoSEQ multiplex PCR, and the TCRdb table lists in-frame clones only, not all of them. This sample has 68,000 or so clones, with roughly 80% found just once. Sample: peripheral blood. This receptor was obtained from a human donor in a cohort sampled during active COVID-19. The rearrangement links TRBV7-2 to TRBJ1-2; D possibly corresponds to TRBD1 (5 bases). CDR3 protein: CASSFRPGANYGYTF. DNA for the CDR3: TGTGCCAGCAGCTTCAGGCCGGGGGCTAACTATGGCTACACCTTC.